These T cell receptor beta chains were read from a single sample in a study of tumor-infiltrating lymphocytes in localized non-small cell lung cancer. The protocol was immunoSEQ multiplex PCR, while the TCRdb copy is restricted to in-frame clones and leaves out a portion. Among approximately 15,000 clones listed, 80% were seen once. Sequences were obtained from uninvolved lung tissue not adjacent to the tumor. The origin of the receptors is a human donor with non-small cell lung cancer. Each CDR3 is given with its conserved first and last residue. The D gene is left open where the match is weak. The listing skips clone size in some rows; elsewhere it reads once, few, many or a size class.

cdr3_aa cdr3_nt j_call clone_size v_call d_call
CASSPDRGNEKLFF TGTGCCAGTAGTCCTGACAGGGGTAATGAAAAACTGTTTTTT TRBJ1-4 NA TRBV19 TRBD1
CASSEQGEYTEAFF TGTGCCAGCAGCGAACAGGGGGAGTACACTGAAGCTTTCTTT TRBJ1-1 once TRBV7-2 TRBD1
CSAPLYNEQFF TGCAGTGCCCCTCTCTACAATGAGCAGTTCTTC TRBJ2-1 NA TRBV20-1 NA
CASSLAPGQGSRREQFF TGTGCCAGCAGCTTAGCGCCGGGACAGGGGTCTCGCCGTGAGCAGTTCTTC TRBJ2-1 NA TRBV7-9 TRBD1
CASKQGSYTF TGTGCCAGCAAGCAGGGCAGCTACACCTTC TRBJ1-2 NA TRBV28 NA
CASSASTVDYGYTF TGTGCCAGCAGCGCCTCGACAGTGGACTATGGCTACACCTTC TRBJ1-2 NA TRBV7-9 NA
CASSLGFGGTTEAFF TGTGCCAGCAGCTTAGGGTTTGGGGGTACCACTGAAGCTTTCTTT TRBJ1-1 NA TRBV7-9 NA
CASSLDDSFYGYTF TGCGCCAGCAGCTTGGATGACAGCTTCTATGGCTACACCTTC TRBJ1-2 NA TRBV5-1 NA
CASGTSGRFYEQYF TGTGCCAGCGGGACTAGCGGGAGGTTTTACGAGCAGTACTTC TRBJ2-7 NA TRBV2 TRBD2
CASSLGTEETQYF TGTGCCAGCAGTTTGGGGACAGAAGAGACCCAGTACTTC TRBJ2-5 NA TRBV28 TRBD1
CAISDSHEQYF TGTGCCATCAGTGACAGCCACGAGCAGTACTTC TRBJ2-7 few TRBV10-3 NA
CAWSSGPGTEAFF TGTGCCTGGAGTTCGGGACCGGGCACTGAAGCTTTCTTT TRBJ1-1 NA TRBV30 NA
CAFRDKLYNEQFF TGTGCCTTCCGGGACAAACTCTACAATGAGCAGTTCTTC TRBJ2-1 NA TRBV2 NA
CASSDRTSGVGEQFF TGTGCCAGCAGCGATCGGACTAGCGGGGTGGGAGAGCAGTTCTTC TRBJ2-1 NA TRBV11-1 TRBD2
CASSSNLRIPGELFF TGTGCCAGTAGTTCAAACCTAAGAATACCCGGGGAGCTGTTTTTT TRBJ2-2 NA TRBV19 NA
CASSVAGLAYQETQYF TGTGCCAGCAGCGTAGCTGGCCTAGCGTACCAAGAGACCCAGTACTTC TRBJ2-5 NA TRBV9 NA
CASSSGLVGNRELFF TGTGCCAGCAGTTCCGGACTAGTTGGCAACCGGGAGCTGTTTTTT TRBJ2-2 NA TRBV5-4 TRBD2
CASSLSGQGATEAFF TGTGCCAGCAGCTTATCCGGACAGGGTGCCACTGAAGCTTTCTTT TRBJ1-1 NA TRBV11-2 TRBD1
CSARLETQYF TGCAGTGCTAGACTAGAGACCCAGTACTTC TRBJ2-5 NA TRBV20-1 NA
CASSPMGTSNQPQHF TGTGCCAGCTCACCAATGGGCACAAGCAATCAGCCCCAGCATTTT TRBJ1-5 few TRBV18 NA
CASSERGPGQYTGELFF TGTGCCAGCAGTGAAAGGGGGCCGGGACAGTACACCGGGGAGCTGTTTTTT TRBJ2-2 NA TRBV6-1 TRBD1
CASSEGLYEQYF TGTGCCAGCAGTGAAGGGCTATACGAGCAGTACTTC TRBJ2-7 NA TRBV6-5 NA
CASSGSGVVNEQYF TGTGCCAGTAGTGGGTCGGGAGTAGTGAACGAGCAGTACTTC TRBJ2-7 NA TRBV19 NA
CASSLGGVGEQFF TGTGCCAGCAGCTTAGGCGGAGTAGGTGAGCAGTTCTTC TRBJ2-1 NA TRBV7-2 NA
CASTGTITGANVLTF TGCGCCAGTACCGGGACGATTACTGGGGCCAACGTCCTGACTTTC TRBJ2-6 NA TRBV5-1 NA
CASSQARNTDTQYF TGCGCCAGCAGCCAAGCTAGAAACACAGATACGCAGTATTTT TRBJ2-3 NA TRBV4-1 NA
CASSLQYRGPTEAFF TGTGCCAGCAGTTTACAATACAGGGGGCCCACTGAAGCTTTCTTT TRBJ1-1 NA TRBV28 TRBD1
CASRDRGGDTQYF TGTGCCAGCCGGGACAGGGGAGGCGATACGCAGTATTTT TRBJ2-3 NA TRBV2 TRBD1
CASSILEPSYEQYF TGTGCCAGTAGTATCCTCGAACCCTCCTACGAGCAGTACTTC TRBJ2-7 NA TRBV19 NA
CASSFDTGKEQFF TGTGCCAGCAGCTTCGACACAGGGAAGGAGCAGTTCTTC TRBJ2-1 once TRBV11-3 NA
CASSLGLAGTNEQFF TGCGCCAGCAGCTTGGGACTAGCGGGAACGAATGAGCAGTTCTTC TRBJ2-1 NA TRBV5-1 TRBD2
CASSLDRYTGELFF TGTGCCAGCAGCTTAGATCGTTACACCGGGGAGCTGTTTTTT TRBJ2-2 NA TRBV11-3 NA
CASSPESGRALANIQYF TGTGCCAGCAGCCCCGAGAGCGGGAGGGCCTTGGCGAACATTCAGTACTTC TRBJ2-4 once TRBV2 TRBD2
CSVEEGASGRGYEQYF TGCAGCGTTGAAGAGGGGGCTAGCGGAAGGGGGTACGAGCAGTACTTC TRBJ2-7 NA TRBV29-1 NA
CASSPPGRRNTEAFF TGTGCCAGCTCACCCCCTGGACGGAGGAACACTGAAGCTTTCTTT TRBJ1-1 NA TRBV18 NA
CASARLANEKLFF TGTGCCAGCGCTCGGTTAGCTAATGAAAAACTGTTTTTT TRBJ1-4 NA TRBV6-6 NA
CASSPPLTFRVGYGYTF TGCGCCAGCAGCCCCCCCCTTACCTTCAGGGTAGGCTATGGCTACACCTTC TRBJ1-2 NA TRBV5-1 NA
CASSLGTMAVSNEQFF TGCGCCAGCAGCCTCGGGACTATGGCGGTTAGCAATGAGCAGTTCTTC TRBJ2-1 NA TRBV5-1 TRBD2
CASRPNSPSNQPQHF TGTGCCAGTAGACCCAACTCCCCGAGCAATCAGCCCCAGCATTTT TRBJ1-5 NA TRBV19 NA
CASSVGLAGDNEQFF TGCGCCAGCAGTGTGGGACTAGCGGGAGACAATGAGCAGTTCTTC TRBJ2-1 few TRBV10-1 TRBD2
CASSIGQGIHEQYF TGTGCCAGCAGCATAGGACAGGGGATCCACGAGCAGTACTTC TRBJ2-7 NA TRBV9 TRBD1
CAWATGDGNQPQHF TGTGCCTGGGCCACAGGGGACGGCAATCAGCCCCAGCATTTT TRBJ1-5 NA TRBV30 TRBD1
CATSRDLPNAQYF TGTGCCACCAGCAGAGATCTGCCTAACGCGCAGTATTTT TRBJ2-3 few TRBV15 NA
CATSRLAGGGAEQFF TGTGCCACCAGCAGACTAGCGGGAGGTGGCGCTGAGCAGTTCTTC TRBJ2-1 NA TRBV15 TRBD2
CASRHYHGTTYNEQFF TGCGCCAGCAGACATTATCACGGGACTACCTACAATGAGCAGTTCTTC TRBJ2-1 NA TRBV4-1 TRBD2
CASRGQGAIEQFF TGTGCCAGCAGGGGACAGGGGGCTATTGAGCAGTTCTTC TRBJ2-1 NA TRBV6-1 TRBD1
CASSRGQGKDTEAFF TGCGCCAGCAGCCGAGGACAGGGAAAGGACACTGAAGCTTTCTTT TRBJ1-1 NA TRBV4-1 TRBD1
CASSSRARGNTGELFF TGTGCCAGCAGCTCGCGGGCCCGGGGCAACACCGGGGAGCTGTTTTTT TRBJ2-2 NA TRBV9 NA
CASRLSSLNTEAFF TGTGCCAGCAGGCTTAGCTCCTTGAACACTGAAGCTTTCTTT TRBJ1-1 NA TRBV27 NA
CASRPTGGFSTDTQYF TGTGCCAGCAGACCCACAGGGGGCTTTAGCACAGATACGCAGTATTTT TRBJ2-3 NA TRBV7-2 TRBD1
CASAKVINEQFF TGTGCTAGTGCTAAAGTTATCAATGAGCAGTTCTTC TRBJ2-1 NA TRBV12-5 NA